Shown below are 10 T cell receptor beta chains from a single sample sequenced in a study of OX40 agonist ivuxolimab in advanced cancers. The table came from immunoSEQ multiplex PCR; TCRdb's copy has only in-frame clones and leaves some out. Among 25,000 to 35,000 clones listed, more than 70% were seen once. The starting material was CD4+ or CD8+ T cells sorted from blood, obtained in a trial of the OX40 agonist ivuxolimab. These TCRs come from an adult with an advanced solid tumor such as melanoma, head and neck, liver or kidney cancer.

The J gene is TRBJ2-7, the V gene TRBV28; possibly TRBD2 for D (5 bases). The germline gives CDR1 MDHEN, CDR2 SYDVKM. This CDR3 contains 14 residues. The ends were cut back, 4 bases at V and 0 bases at J, with 10 bases in the middle. The chain's CDR3 is CASSYSESSYEQYF. CDR3 bases: TGTGCCAGCAGTTATAGCGAGAGCTCCTACGAGCAGTACTTC.

This chain connects TRBV7-2 to TRBJ2-2, with 10 bases that match TRBD1. J lost 3 bases, V lost 4 bases, and 8 bases had no gene match. Germline V gene sequence: CDR1 SGHTA, CDR2 FQGNSA. This CDR3 has 17 residues. CDR3 protein: CASSSTTGTGDTGELFF. The CDR3 DNA reads TGTGCCAGCAGCTCCACAACCGGGACAGGGGACACCGGGGAGCTGTTTTTT. Together with reference TRBV7-2 and TRBJ2-2, the CDR3 gives the full variable domain: GAGVSQSPSNKVTEKGKDVELRCDPISGHTALYWYRQSLGQGLEFLIYFQGNSAPDKSGLPSDRFSAERTGGSVSTLTIQRTQQEDSAVYLCASSSTTGTGDTGELFFGEGSRLTVL.

The chain uses TRBV28 and TRBJ1-6; TRBD1 agrees at 10 bases. V lost 5 bases to trimming and J lost 4 bases; unmatched junction nucleotides: 5. Germline assignment: CDR1 MDHEN and CDR2 SYDVKM. The CDR3 is 16 residues long. The CDR3 protein is CASSPTGGFYNSPLHF. The CDR3 nucleotides are TGTGCCAGCAGTCCGACAGGGGGCTTTTATAATTCACCCCTCCACTTT.

The rearrangement uses TRBV13 and TRBJ2-1; 9 bases agree with TRBD2. CDR3 size: 19 residues. Germline V CDR1 and CDR2: PRHDT, FYEKMQ (reference sequence). The V and J ends lost 1 base and 0 bases, in that order; junction bases with no gene match: 10. This CDR3 reads CASSLVSSSGDSSYNEQFF. As DNA, the CDR3 is TGTGCCAGCAGCTTAGTCTCCTCTAGCGGGGATAGCTCCTACAATGAGCAGTTCTTC.

This clone was seen more than once but under ten times. The chain combines TRBV7-9 with TRBJ2-7; TRBD1 is a possible D gene (6 bases). CDR3 size: 13 residues. Germline V CDR1 and CDR2: SEHNR, FQNEAQ (reference sequence). V shed 5 bases and J shed 0 bases, with 8 bases lying between them. CDR3 region: CASSGDNSYEQYF. For the CDR3, the DNA is TGTGCCAGCAGCGGGGACAACTCCTACGAGCAGTACTTC.

The gene calls are TRBV28 and TRBJ2-5; tentatively, D is TRBD1 (5 bases). Germline V gene data show CDR1 as MDHEN and CDR2 as SYDVKM. V was shortened by 5 bases and J by 5 bases, with 15 bases between the two germline ends. This CDR3 is 14 amino acids long. CDR3 in DNA: TGTGCCAGCAGTCGACAGACAGAGAGGGAGACCCAGTACTTC. Amino acids: CASSRQTERETQYF.

This sequence joins TRBV5-6 and TRBJ1-2; possible D gene TRBD1, 6 bases. The CDR3 covers 15 residues. Germline loops: CDR1 SGHDT, CDR2 YYEEEE. The V gene lost 4 bases and the J gene lost 1 base, with 14 bases spanning the gap. As DNA, the CDR3 is TGTGCCAGCAGCGCCACAGGGTTTGTTAACTATGGCTACACCTTC. It encodes CASSATGFVNYGYTF.

In this sample, this clone turned up a few times. This chain joins TRBV9 and TRBJ2-7, with D possibly TRBD2 on 5 matching bases. The V gene's germline CDR1 is SGDLS and CDR2 YYNGEE. The CDR3 covers 14 residues. Trimming left V 0 bases short and J 7 bases short, with 14 bases between. Here the CDR3 DNA reads TGTGCCAGCAGCGTAGTGGCGGGCTCACGGGAGCAGTACTTC. This translates into CASSVVAGSREQYF.

This clone was detected only a few times. This sequence joins TRBV28 and TRBJ2-1; D may match TRBD1 or TRBD2 (5 bases each). This CDR3 contains 13 residues. The V gene's germline CDR1 is MDHEN and CDR2 SYDVKM. Trimming pared 5 bases from V and 1 base from J, leaving 6 bases between. The DNA for the CDR3 is TGTGCCAGCAGTGGGACGTCCTACAATGAGCAGTTCTTC. It specifies CASSGTSYNEQFF.

The chain recombines TRBV15 with TRBJ2-3; 7 nucleotides line up with TRBD2. CDR3 length equals 15 residues. Trimming at V came to 5 bases and at J to 1 base, leaving 6 bases not matched to a gene. Germline CDR1 and CDR2: LNHNV and YYDKDF (reference sequence). The CDR3 DNA reads as TGTGCCACCAGCCGAACCCTAGCGGGCACAGATACGCAGTATTTT. Translating it yields CATSRTLAGTDTQYF.